The 3 T cell receptor beta chains presented below share a single source sample, sequenced in a study of OX40 agonist ivuxolimab in advanced cancers. The data were produced by immunoSEQ multiplex PCR, yet TCRdb's version contains in-frame clones alone and is incomplete. The table records around 63,000 clones, more than 70% of them present only once. The source was CD4+ or CD8+ T cells sorted from blood, collected in a trial of the OX40 agonist ivuxolimab. The receptors come from an adult with an advanced solid tumor such as melanoma, head and neck, liver or kidney cancer.

The genes are TRBV19 and TRBJ1-1, with D unresolved. Trimming left V 9 bases short and J 3 bases short, with 14 bases between. The CDR3 length is 13 residues. Germline V gene sequence: CDR1 LNHDA, CDR2 SQIVND (reference sequence). DNA of the CDR3: TGTGCCAGCTCCCGGGATTCCGACACTGAAGCTTTCTTT. Protein sequence: CASSRDSDTEAFF. The whole variable domain, remainder taken from reference TRBV19 and TRBJ1-1, is DGGITQSPKYLFRKEGQNVTLSCEQNLNHDAMYWYRQDPGQGLRLIYYSQIVNDFQKGDIAEGYSVSREKKESFPLTVTSAQKNPTAFYLCASSRDSDTEAFFGQGTRLTVV.

V usage is TRBV28 and J usage is TRBJ2-3; 11 bases agree with TRBD1. Germline V lookup: CDR1 MDHEN, CDR2 SYDVKM. The CDR3 totals 17 residues. Trimming cost V 6 bases and J 1 base; bases outside gene matches: 9. This CDR3 reads CASRGDRGKRGTDTQYF. The CDR3 coding sequence is TGTGCCAGCAGAGGGGACAGGGGGAAAAGAGGCACAGATACGCAGTATTTT.

V and J are TRBV11-3 and TRBJ1-4, with D perhaps matching TRBD1 (5 bases). Trimming left V 5 bases short and J 4 bases short, with 14 bases between. The CDR3 has 15 residues. The germline V gene encodes CDR1 SGHNT and CDR2 YENEEA. CDR3 sequence reads: CASSIRDGDNEKLFF. The CDR3 region has the DNA TGTGCCAGCAGCATCCGGGACGGAGATAATGAAAAACTGTTTTTT. The full variable domain, in which reference TRBV11-3 and TRBJ1-4 provide the parts outside the CDR3, is EAGVVQSPRYKIIEKKQPVAFWCNPISGHNTLYWYLQNLGQGPELLIRYENEEAVDDSQLPKDRFSAERLKGVDSTLKIQPAELGDSAVYLCASSIRDGDNEKLFFGSGTQLSVL.